The source of this TCR beta chain is a study of T cells in Graves' hyperthyroidism and ophthalmopathy. Study as a whole: Before any treatment, at initial diagnosis, peripheral blood was collected. Findings and caveats of the study: Peripheral blood also featured most of the thyroid clonotypes expanded above 0.001.

Fresh peripheral blood, around 9.5 ml, yielded the PBMCs. In regard to this clonotype: Its antigen is not known.

Template material for amplifying TCR beta CDR3 regions consisted of RNA transcripts. A set of HTBI primers served as the primers for a first-round RT-PCR of the TCR CDR3. Each CDR3 protein gets one entry after TCRdb re-called the multiplex PCR reads with MiXCR. Of some 200,000 distinct CDR3 sequences in the sample, around 17% are singletons; the top ten hold about 56%. The source material was blood. The clonotype was recovered from a woman aged 50 to 65 with Graves' hyperthyroidism.

The CDR3 DNA follows: TGTGCCAGCAGTAAGACAGGGAACGTGGCTGAAGCTTTCTTT. Its translation is CASSKTGNVAEAFF. V gene TRBV5-4 combines with J gene TRBJ1-1; 7 positions match TRBD1. The CDR3 is 14 residues long. CDR1 is SGHNT, CDR2 YYREEE, per germline (reference sequence). Unmatched junction bases numbered 10, after V lost 5 bases and J lost 6 bases. Based on the CDR3 plus reference TRBV5-4 and TRBJ1-1, the full variable domain is ETGVTQSPTHLIKTRGQQVTLRCSSQSGHNTVSWYQQALGQGPQFIFQYYREEENGRGNFPPRFSGLQFPNYSSELNVNALELDDSALYLCASSKTGNVAEAFFGQGTRLTVV.